This T cell receptor beta chain was retrieved from a study of cytomegalovirus exposure and HLA in healthy donors. Study-wide context: An early release of data contained approximately 85 million unique TCRs, which came from HLA-typed donors.

The study sampled nominally healthy donors, though unrecorded immune exposures were likely. The CDR3 contains 15 residues. Per the germline V gene, CDR1 is SGHTA and CDR2 is FQGNSA. The V and J ends lost 1 base and 5 bases, in that order; junction bases with no gene match: 6. Primers included in the PCR were 60 Vbeta and 13 Jbeta primers. Data came from immunoSEQ multiplex PCR; TCRdb stores just in-frame clones and leaves some out. The table has 65,000 to 100,000 clones, roughly 80% seen once; the top ten hold about 14%. The sequence came from a woman between 35 and 50 years old in good health and CMV-seropositive. This chain joins TRBV7-2 and TRBJ2-3, with TRBD2 identical over 7 bases. The specimen sequenced was PBMCs. The CDR3 DNA is TGTGCCAGCAGCTTAGGCGGGAGCGCCGGAGATACGCAGTATTTT. As protein: CASSLGGSAGDTQYF.